This TCR beta chain was identified during a study of shared clonotypes between healthy human individuals. The germline CDR1 and CDR2 sequences are SGHAT and FQDESV (reference sequence). CDR3 length: 15 residues. The V segment lost 4 bases and the J segment 0 bases; nucleotides outside the gene matches: 3. On this clone: No antigen is known for it.

Method: immunoSEQ multiplex PCR; TCRdb's copy keeps in-frame clones and lacks some. The table includes roughly 380,000 clones, approximately 96% detected once. Findings of the study overall: With a few donors compared, 4.5% to 6.5% of naive CD4 clonotypes were shared.

V gene TRBV11-1 combines with J gene TRBJ1-3, with 7 bases matching TRBD1. The sequenced material came from memory CD8+ T cells sorted from blood. As to subset: CD45RO+ cells pooled with CCR7-negative TemRA cells. The source of this sequence is a young man in good health. The CDR3 loop is CASSSGQYSGNTIYF. In nucleotides, the CDR3 is TGTGCCAGCAGCTCGGGACAGTACTCTGGAAACACCATATATTTT.